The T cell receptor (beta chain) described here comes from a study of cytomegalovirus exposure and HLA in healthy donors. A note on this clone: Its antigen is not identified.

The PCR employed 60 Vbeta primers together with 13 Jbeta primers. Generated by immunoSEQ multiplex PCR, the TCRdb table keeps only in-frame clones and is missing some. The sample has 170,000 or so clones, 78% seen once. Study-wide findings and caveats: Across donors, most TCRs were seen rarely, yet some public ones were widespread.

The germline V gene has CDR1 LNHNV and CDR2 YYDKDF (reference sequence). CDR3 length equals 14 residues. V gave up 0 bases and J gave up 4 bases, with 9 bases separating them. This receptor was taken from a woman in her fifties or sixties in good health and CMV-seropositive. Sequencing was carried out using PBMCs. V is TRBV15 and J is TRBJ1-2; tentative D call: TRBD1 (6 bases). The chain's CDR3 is CATSRDIGGYGYTF. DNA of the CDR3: TGTGCCACCAGCAGAGATATAGGGGGCTATGGCTACACCTTC.